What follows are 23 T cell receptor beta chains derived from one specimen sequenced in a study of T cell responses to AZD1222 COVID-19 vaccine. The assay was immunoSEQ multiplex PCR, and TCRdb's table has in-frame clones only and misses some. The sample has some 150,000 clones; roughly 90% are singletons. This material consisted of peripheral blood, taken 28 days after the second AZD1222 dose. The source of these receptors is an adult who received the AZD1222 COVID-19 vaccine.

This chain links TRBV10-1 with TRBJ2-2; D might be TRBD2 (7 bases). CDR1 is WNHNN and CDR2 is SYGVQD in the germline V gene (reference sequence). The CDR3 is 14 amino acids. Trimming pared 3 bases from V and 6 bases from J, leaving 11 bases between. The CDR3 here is CASSDGGRSGELFF. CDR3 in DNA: TGCGCCAGCAGTGACGGGGGGCGCTCCGGGGAGCTGTTTTTT.

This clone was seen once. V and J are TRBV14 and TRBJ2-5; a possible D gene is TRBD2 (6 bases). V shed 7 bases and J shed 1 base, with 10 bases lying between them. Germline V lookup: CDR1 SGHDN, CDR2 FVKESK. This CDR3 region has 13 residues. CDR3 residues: CASIGGTQETQYF. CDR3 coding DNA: TGTGCCAGCATCGGCGGGACCCAAGAGACCCAGTACTTC.

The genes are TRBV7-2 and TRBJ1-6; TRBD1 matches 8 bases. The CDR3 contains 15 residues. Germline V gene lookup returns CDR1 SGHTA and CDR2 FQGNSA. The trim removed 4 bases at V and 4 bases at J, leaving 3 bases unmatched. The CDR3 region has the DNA TGTGCCAGCAGCTCACAGGGGGTATATAATTCACCCCTCCACTTT. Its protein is CASSSQGVYNSPLHF. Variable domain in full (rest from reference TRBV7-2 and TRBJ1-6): GAGVSQSPSNKVTEKGKDVELRCDPISGHTALYWYRQSLGQGLEFLIYFQGNSAPDKSGLPSDRFSAERTGGSVSTLTIQRTQQEDSAVYLCASSSQGVYNSPLHFGNGTRLTVT.

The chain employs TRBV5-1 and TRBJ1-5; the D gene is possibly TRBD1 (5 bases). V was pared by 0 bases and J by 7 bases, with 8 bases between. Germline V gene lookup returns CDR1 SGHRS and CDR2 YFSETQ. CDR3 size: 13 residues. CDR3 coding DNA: TGCGCCAGCAGCTTGGGGGGGGGACAGCCCCAGCATTTT. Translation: CASSLGGGQPQHF.

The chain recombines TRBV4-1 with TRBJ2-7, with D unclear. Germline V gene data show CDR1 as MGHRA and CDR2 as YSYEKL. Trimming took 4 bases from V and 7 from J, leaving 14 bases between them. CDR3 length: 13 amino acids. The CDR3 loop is CASSPDLLREQYF. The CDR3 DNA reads TGCGCCAGCAGCCCCGATTTGCTCCGGGAGCAGTACTTC.

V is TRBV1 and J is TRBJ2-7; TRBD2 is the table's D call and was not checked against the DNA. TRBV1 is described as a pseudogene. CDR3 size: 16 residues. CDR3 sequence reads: CTSSNNIWHQEGEQYF. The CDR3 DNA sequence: TGCACCAGCAGTAATAATATATGGCATCAGGAGGGCGAGCAGTACTTC.

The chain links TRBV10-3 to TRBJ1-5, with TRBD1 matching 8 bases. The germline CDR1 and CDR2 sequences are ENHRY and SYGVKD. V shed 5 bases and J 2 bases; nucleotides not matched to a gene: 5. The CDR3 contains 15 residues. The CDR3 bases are TGTGCCATCAGTCCCAGGGGGCAGGGCAATCAGCCCCAGCATTTT. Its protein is CAISPRGQGNQPQHF.

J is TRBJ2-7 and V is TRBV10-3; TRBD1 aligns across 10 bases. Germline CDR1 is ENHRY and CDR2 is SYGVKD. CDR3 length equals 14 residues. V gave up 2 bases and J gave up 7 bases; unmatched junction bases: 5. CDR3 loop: CAISERQGAWEQYF. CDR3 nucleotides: TGTGCCATCAGTGAGAGACAGGGGGCATGGGAGCAGTACTTC.

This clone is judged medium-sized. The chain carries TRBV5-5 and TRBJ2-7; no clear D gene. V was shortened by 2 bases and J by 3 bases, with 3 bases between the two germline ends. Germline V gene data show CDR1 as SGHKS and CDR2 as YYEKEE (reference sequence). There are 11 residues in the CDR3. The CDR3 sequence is CASSFLYEQYF. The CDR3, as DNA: TGTGCCAGCAGCTTCCTCTACGAGCAGTACTTC.

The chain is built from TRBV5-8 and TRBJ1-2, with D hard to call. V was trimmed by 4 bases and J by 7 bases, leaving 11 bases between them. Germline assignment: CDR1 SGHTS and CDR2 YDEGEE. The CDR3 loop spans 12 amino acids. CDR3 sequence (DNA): TGTGCCAGCAGCCCGGGTGGAGTTGGCTACACCTTC. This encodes CASSPGGVGYTF.

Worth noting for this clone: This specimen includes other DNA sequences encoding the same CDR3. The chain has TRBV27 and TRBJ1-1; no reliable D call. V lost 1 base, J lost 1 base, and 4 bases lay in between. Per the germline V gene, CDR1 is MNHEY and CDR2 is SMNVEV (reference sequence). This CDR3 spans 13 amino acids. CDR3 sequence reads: CASSLFRNTEAFF. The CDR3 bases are TGTGCCAGCAGTTTATTTAGGAACACTGAAGCTTTCTTT.

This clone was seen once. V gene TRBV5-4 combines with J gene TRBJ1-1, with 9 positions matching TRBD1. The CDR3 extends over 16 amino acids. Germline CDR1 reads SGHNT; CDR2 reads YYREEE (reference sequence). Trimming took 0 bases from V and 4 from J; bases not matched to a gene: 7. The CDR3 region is CASSLGTGAMGTEAFF. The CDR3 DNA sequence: TGTGCCAGCAGCTTGGGGACAGGGGCCATGGGCACTGAAGCTTTCTTT.

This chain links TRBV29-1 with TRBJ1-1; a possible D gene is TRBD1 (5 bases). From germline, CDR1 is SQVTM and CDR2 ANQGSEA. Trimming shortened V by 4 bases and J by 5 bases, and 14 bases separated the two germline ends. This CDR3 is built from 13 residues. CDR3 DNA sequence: TGCAGCGTTGTTTGGGGGTTGGGAACTGAAGCTTTCTTT. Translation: CSVVWGLGTEAFF. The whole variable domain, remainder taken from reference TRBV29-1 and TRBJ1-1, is SAVISQKPSRDICQRGTSLTIQCQVDSQVTMMFWYRQQPGQSLTLIATANQGSEATYESGFVIDKFPISRPNLTFSTLTVSNMSPEDSSIYLCSVVWGLGTEAFFGQGTRLTVV.

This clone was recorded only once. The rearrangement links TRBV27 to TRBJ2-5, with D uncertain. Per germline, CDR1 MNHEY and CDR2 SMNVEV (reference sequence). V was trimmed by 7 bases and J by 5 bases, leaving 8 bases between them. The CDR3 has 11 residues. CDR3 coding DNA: TGTGCCAGCACCTTGGAGGAGACCCAGTACTTC. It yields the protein CASTLEETQYF.

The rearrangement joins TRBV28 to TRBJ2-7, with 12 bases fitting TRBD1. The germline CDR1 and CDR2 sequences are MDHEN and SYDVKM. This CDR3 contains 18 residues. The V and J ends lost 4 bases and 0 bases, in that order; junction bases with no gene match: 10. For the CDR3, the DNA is TGTGCCAGCAGTTCAACCGGGACAGGGGGCCGTACCTCCTACGAGCAGTACTTC. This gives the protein CASSSTGTGGRTSYEQYF.

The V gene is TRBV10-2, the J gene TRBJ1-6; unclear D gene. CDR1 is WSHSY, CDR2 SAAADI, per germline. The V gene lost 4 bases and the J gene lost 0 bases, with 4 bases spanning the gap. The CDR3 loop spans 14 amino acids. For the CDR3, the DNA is TGCGCCAGCAGTGCCAGCTCCTATAATTCACCCCTCCACTTT. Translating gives CASSASSYNSPLHF.

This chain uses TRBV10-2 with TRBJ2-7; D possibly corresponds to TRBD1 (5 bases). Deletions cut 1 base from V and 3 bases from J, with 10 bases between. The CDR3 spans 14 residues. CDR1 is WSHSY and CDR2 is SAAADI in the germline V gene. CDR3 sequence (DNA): TGCGCCAGCAGTGAGTTCAGGACAAACTACGAGCAGTACTTC. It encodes CASSEFRTNYEQYF.

The CDR3 sequence: CASSSAGGTNEKLFF. CDR3 bases: TGTGCCAGCAGCTCTGCAGGGGGAACTAATGAAAAACTGTTTTTT. The V call is TRBV5-4, the J call TRBJ1-4; 7 bases line up with TRBD1. CDR1 and CDR2 (germline): SGHNT, YYREEE (reference sequence). V gave up 3 bases and J gave up 1 base; unmatched junction bases: 3. The CDR3 is 15 residues long.

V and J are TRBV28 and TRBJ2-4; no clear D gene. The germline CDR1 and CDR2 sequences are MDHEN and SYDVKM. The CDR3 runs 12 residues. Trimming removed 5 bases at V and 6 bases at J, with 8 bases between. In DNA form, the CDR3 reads TGTGCCAGCAGTGGAATAATAAACATTCAGTACTTC. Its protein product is CASSGIINIQYF.

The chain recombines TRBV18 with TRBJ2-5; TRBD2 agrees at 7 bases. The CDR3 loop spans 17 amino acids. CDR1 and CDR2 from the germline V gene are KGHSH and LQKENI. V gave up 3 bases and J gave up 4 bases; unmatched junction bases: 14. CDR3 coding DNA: TGTGCCAGCTCACCGCCGGGGGAGGTAGCGGGTCGAGAGACCCAGTACTTC. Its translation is CASSPPGEVAGRETQYF.

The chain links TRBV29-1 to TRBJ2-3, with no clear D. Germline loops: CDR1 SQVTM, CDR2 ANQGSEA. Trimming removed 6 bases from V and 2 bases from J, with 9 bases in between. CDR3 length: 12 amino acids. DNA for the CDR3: TGCAGCGTCGAGAGGTACACAGATACGCAGTATTTT. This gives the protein CSVERYTDTQYF.

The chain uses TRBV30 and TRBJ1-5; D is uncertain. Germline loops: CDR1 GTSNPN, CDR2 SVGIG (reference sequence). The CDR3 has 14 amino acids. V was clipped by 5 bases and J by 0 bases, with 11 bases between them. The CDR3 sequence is CAWAGAASNQPQHF. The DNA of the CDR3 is TGTGCCTGGGCTGGTGCAGCTAGCAATCAGCCCCAGCATTTT.

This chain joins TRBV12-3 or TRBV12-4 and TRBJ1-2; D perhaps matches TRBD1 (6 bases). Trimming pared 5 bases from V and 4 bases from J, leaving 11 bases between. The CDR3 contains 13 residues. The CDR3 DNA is TGTGCCAGCAGTCGCTCGGACAGCTATGGCTACACCTTC. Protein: CASSRSDSYGYTF.